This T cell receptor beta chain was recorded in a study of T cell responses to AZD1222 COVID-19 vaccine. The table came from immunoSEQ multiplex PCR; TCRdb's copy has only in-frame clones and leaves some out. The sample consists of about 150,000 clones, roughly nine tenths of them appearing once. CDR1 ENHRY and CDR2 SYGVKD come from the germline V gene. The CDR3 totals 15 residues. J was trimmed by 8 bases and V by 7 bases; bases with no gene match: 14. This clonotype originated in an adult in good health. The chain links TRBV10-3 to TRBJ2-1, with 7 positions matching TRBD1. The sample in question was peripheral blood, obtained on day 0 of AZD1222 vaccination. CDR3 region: CAIKLRTGPGDEQFF. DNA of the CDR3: TGTGCCATCAAACTTCGGACAGGCCCTGGGGATGAGCAGTTCTTC.